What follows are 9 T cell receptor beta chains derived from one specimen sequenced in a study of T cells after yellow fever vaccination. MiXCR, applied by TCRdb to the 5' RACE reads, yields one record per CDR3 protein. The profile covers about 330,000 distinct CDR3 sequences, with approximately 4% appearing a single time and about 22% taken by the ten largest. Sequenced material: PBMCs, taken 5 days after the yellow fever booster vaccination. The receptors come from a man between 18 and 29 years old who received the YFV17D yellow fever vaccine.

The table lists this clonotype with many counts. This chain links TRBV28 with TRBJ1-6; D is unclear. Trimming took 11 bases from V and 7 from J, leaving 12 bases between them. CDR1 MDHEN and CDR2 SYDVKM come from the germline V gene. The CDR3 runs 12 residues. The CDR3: CAGSDSNSPLHF. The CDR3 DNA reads TGTGCCGGATCAGACTCGAATTCACCCCTCCACTTT.

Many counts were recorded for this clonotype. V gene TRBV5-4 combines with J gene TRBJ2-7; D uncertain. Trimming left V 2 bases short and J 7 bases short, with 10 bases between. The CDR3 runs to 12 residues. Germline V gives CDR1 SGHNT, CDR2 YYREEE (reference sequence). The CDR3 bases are TGTGCCAGCAGCTTTTCCGGGTGGGAGCAGTACTTC. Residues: CASSFSGWEQYF.

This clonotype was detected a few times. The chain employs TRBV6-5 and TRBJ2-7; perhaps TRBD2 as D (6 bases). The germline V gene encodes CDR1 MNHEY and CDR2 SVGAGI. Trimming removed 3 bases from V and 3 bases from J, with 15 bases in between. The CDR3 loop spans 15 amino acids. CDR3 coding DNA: TGTGCCAGCAGTTATCGGAGGGGAGGTCTCTACGAGCAGTACTTC. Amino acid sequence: CASSYRRGGLYEQYF.

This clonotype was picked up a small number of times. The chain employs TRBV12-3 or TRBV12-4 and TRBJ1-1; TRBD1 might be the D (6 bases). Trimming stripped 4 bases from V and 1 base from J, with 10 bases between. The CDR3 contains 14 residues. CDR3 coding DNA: TGTGCCAGCAGTTCGACAGGCTCGAACACTGAAGCTTTCTTT. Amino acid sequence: CASSSTGSNTEAFF.

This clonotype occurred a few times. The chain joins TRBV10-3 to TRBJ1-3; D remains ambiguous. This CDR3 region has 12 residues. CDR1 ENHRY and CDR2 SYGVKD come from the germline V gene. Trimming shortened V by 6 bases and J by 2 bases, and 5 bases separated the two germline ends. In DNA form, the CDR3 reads TGTGCCATCAGGGAAACTGGAAACACCATATATTTT. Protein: CAIRETGNTIYF.

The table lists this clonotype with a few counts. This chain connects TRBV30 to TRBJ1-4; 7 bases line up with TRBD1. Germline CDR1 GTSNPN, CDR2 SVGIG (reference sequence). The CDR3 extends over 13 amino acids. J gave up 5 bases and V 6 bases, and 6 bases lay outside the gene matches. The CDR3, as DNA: TGTGCCTGCAACAGGGGATCGAATGAAAAACTGTTTTTT. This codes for CACNRGSNEKLFF.

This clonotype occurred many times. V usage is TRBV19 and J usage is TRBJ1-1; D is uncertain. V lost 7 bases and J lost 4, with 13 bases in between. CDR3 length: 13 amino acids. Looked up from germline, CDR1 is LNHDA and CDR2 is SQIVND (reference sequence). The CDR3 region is CASNPTGVTEAFF. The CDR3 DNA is TGTGCCAGTAATCCGACGGGAGTCACTGAAGCTTTCTTT.

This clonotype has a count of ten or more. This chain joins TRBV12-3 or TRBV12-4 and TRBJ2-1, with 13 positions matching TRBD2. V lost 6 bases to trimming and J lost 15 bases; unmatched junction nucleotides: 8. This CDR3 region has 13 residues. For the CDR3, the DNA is TGTGCCAGCAGCCAAACTAGCGGGGGGGCCTGGTTCTTC. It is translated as CASSQTSGGAWFF.

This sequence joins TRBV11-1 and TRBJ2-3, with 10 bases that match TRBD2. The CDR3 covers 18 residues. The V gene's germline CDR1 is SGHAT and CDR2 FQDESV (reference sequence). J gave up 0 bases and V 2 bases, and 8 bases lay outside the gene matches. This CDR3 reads CASSLLAGEITSTDTQYF. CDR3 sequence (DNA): TGTGCCAGCAGCTTACTAGCGGGGGAGATCACTAGCACAGATACGCAGTATTTT.